Sequencing of this T cell receptor (beta chain) was carried out in a study of cytomegalovirus exposure and HLA in healthy donors. Study-level information: Sequencing of about 179 million T cells in an earlier analysis found roughly 120 million unique TCR beta sequences. Within the Caucasian-associated ancestry cluster were 81% of the roughly 380 genotyped donors.

With V trimmed by 7 bases and J by 4 bases, 8 bases remained unmatched. CDR1 SGHNT and CDR2 YYREEE come from the germline V gene (reference sequence). This CDR3 has 15 residues. Amplification used 60 Vbeta primers and 13 Jbeta primers. The data were produced by immunoSEQ multiplex PCR, yet TCRdb's version contains in-frame clones alone and is incomplete. The sample yields around 130,000 clones, about 80% seen once. This TCR was recovered from a human donor in good health. The sequencing sample was made of PBMCs. The V gene is TRBV5-4, the J gene TRBJ2-3, with TRBD1 matching 11 bases. For the CDR3, the DNA is TGTGCCAGCCTGATCTGGGGACAGGGGGCAGATACGCAGTATTTT. Translating gives CASLIWGQGADTQYF. The whole variable domain, remainder taken from reference TRBV5-4 and TRBJ2-3, is ETGVTQSPTHLIKTRGQQVTLRCSSQSGHNTVSWYQQALGQGPQFIFQYYREEENGRGNFPPRFSGLQFPNYSSELNVNALELDDSALYLCASLIWGQGADTQYFGPGTRLTVL.